The 21 T cell receptor beta chains below all came from one sample that was sequenced in a study of blood T cell repertoires in COVID-19. Sequencing used immunoSEQ multiplex PCR; TCRdb keeps in-frame clones, though not all of them. The data show over 50,000 clones, around four fifths seen once. Source material: peripheral blood. These receptors all stem from a man in his sixties or seventies with acute or convalescent COVID-19.

The chain employs TRBV15 and TRBJ2-1; the match to TRBD1 covers 9 bases. CDR1 is LNHNV and CDR2 is YYDKDF in the germline V gene (reference sequence). The V segment lost 2 bases and the J segment 6 bases; nucleotides outside the gene matches: 8. The CDR3 sequence is 16 residues long. CDR3 sequence: CATSRSPTGGGNEQFF. The CDR3 DNA reads as TGTGCCACCAGCAGATCCCCGACAGGGGGAGGCAATGAGCAGTTCTTC.

The chain links TRBV9 to TRBJ2-5; D is unclear. Germline CDR1 is SGDLS and CDR2 is YYNGEE. Trimming removed 3 bases at V and 2 bases at J, with 11 bases between. The CDR3 sequence is 14 residues long. The CDR3 spells CASSGTGRQETQYF. As DNA, the CDR3 is TGTGCCAGCAGCGGAACCGGCAGGCAAGAGACCCAGTACTTC.

This clone was detected a few times. The chain recombines TRBV7-6 with TRBJ1-3, with 11 bases that match TRBD1. CDR3 length: 15 residues. The ends lost 4 bases at V and 4 bases at J; junction bases unmatched: 3. Germline CDR1 is SGHVS and CDR2 is FNYEAQ. The CDR3: CASSSGTGGGNTIYF. For the CDR3, the DNA is TGTGCCAGCAGCTCCGGGACAGGGGGAGGAAACACCATATATTTT.

This clone showed up just once. Other DNA sequences of this sample code for an identical CDR3. This sequence joins TRBV2 and TRBJ1-5; D gene uncertain. V was cut by 6 bases and J by 3 bases, with 9 bases left in between. The CDR3 sequence is 13 residues long. Germline CDR1 is SNHLY and CDR2 is FYNNEI. In DNA form, the CDR3 reads TGTGCCAGCAGCCGGGAGGTCAATCAGCCCCAGCATTTT. Its translation is CASSREVNQPQHF. The full variable domain, with the rest looked up from reference TRBV2 and TRBJ1-5, is EPEVTQTPSHQVTQMGQEVILRCVPISNHLYFYWYRQILGQKVEFLVSFYNNEISEKSEIFDDQFSVERPDGSNFTLKIRSTKLEDSAMYFCASSREVNQPQHFGDGTRLSIL.

The rearrangement uses TRBV3-1 (or the pseudogene TRBV3-2) and TRBJ2-5; a weak D match, TRBD2 (5 bases). Germline loops: CDR1 LGHDT, CDR2 YNNKEL (reference sequence). Between the trimmed V and J ends, which lost 0 bases and 2 bases, there was a span of 10 bases. This CDR3 contains 15 residues. The CDR3 nucleotides read TGTGCCAGCAGCCAAGATACGACTATTCAAGAGACCCAGTACTTC. Encoded protein: CASSQDTTIQETQYF.

The chain carries TRBV18 and TRBJ1-2, with 7 bases matching TRBD1. Looked up from germline, CDR1 is KGHSH and CDR2 is LQKENI. V lost 6 bases, J lost 7 bases, and 8 bases stayed unmatched. The CDR3 has 13 residues. CDR3 in DNA: TGTGCCAGCTCCGACAGGGCGCGGGGTGGCTACACCTTC. Encoded protein: CASSDRARGGYTF.

This rearrangement joins TRBV3-1 (or the pseudogene TRBV3-2) to TRBJ1-2; D perhaps matches TRBD1 (5 bases). The germline gives CDR1 LGHDT, CDR2 YNNKEL (reference sequence). Deletions cut 2 bases from V and 6 bases from J, with 10 bases between. CDR3 size: 13 residues. CDR3 loop: CASSQTRENGYTF. Here the CDR3 DNA reads TGTGCCAGCAGCCAAACCAGGGAAAATGGCTACACCTTC.

In its sample, this clone was seen once. The chain uses TRBV12-3 or TRBV12-4 and TRBJ2-5, with a tentative D call TRBD2 (5 bases). V gave up 6 bases and J gave up 4 bases, with 9 bases separating them. The CDR3 extends over 12 amino acids. The CDR3 here is CASRRGGETQYF. The DNA for the CDR3 is TGTGCCAGCAGGAGAGGAGGAGAGACCCAGTACTTC.

The chain has TRBV6-4 and TRBJ1-1, with 7 bases identical to TRBD1. Germline lookup yields CDR1 MRHNA and CDR2 SNTAGT. Trimming at V came to 3 bases and at J to 5 bases, leaving 3 bases not matched to a gene. CDR3 size: 13 residues. As DNA, the CDR3 is TGTGCCAGCAGTGATCACAGGGGAACTGAAGCTTTCTTT. Its translation: CASSDHRGTEAFF.

The chain couples TRBV21-1 to TRBJ2-3; the table's D call of TRBD2 was not tested on the DNA. TRBV21-1 is a pseudogene. This CDR3 region has 16 residues. The chain's CDR3 is CASSNEGGGHPDTQYF. As DNA, the CDR3 is TGTGCCAGCAGCAATGAGGGGGGGGGCCACCCAGATACGCAGTATTTT.

The chain links TRBV4-1 to TRBJ2-5, with D perhaps matching TRBD1 (6 bases). The germline V gene encodes CDR1 MGHRA and CDR2 YSYEKL. V lost 1 base and J lost 2, with 17 bases in between. This CDR3 is built from 17 residues. This chain's CDR3 is CASSQGALTGQQETQYF. The CDR3 nucleotides read TGCGCCAGCAGCCAAGGGGCCCTCACGGGACAACAAGAGACCCAGTACTTC.

In this sample, this clone turned up once. The chain combines TRBV2 with TRBJ1-1, with D maybe TRBD1 (5 bases). The CDR3 length is 14 residues. V lost 7 bases, J lost 2 bases, and 14 bases lay in between. Germline CDR1 reads SNHLY; CDR2 reads FYNNEI. CDR3 residues: CASTPGSGNTEAFF. The CDR3 bases are TGTGCCAGCACACCAGGGTCCGGTAACACTGAAGCTTTCTTT.

This clone turned up a few times. The chain is built from TRBV28 and TRBJ1-2, with D maybe TRBD1 (5 bases). The CDR3 spans 13 residues. The ends were cut back, 8 bases at V and 0 bases at J, with 10 bases in the middle. Germline-derived CDR1 and CDR2 are MDHEN and SYDVKM. CDR3 residues: CASFRATNYGYTF. CDR3 coding DNA: TGTGCCAGCTTCAGGGCAACTAACTATGGCTACACCTTC.

This chain links TRBV5-1 with TRBJ2-1, with TRBD2 matching over 15 bases. V shed 0 bases and J 8 bases; nucleotides not matched to a gene: 9. The CDR3 has 18 residues. Germline values: CDR1 SGHRS, CDR2 YFSETQ. The CDR3 spells CASSLAVMGLAGGDEQFF. Written as DNA, the CDR3 is TGCGCCAGCAGCTTGGCCGTTATGGGACTAGCGGGGGGAGATGAGCAGTTCTTC.

V usage is TRBV2 and J usage is TRBJ2-5; D not resolved. The length of the CDR3 is 12 residues. Trimming removed 2 bases at V and 3 bases at J, with 4 bases between. The germline V gene has CDR1 SNHLY and CDR2 FYNNEI. This CDR3 is CASSEREETQYF. The CDR3 DNA reads TGTGCCAGCAGTGAACGAGAAGAGACCCAGTACTTC.

V usage is TRBV18 and J usage is TRBJ1-6; TRBD1 might be the D (5 bases). The CDR3 extends over 17 amino acids. The V and J ends lost 1 base and 10 bases respectively, with 20 bases between them. CDR1 is KGHSH, CDR2 LQKENI, per germline. The CDR3 DNA sequence: TGTGCCAGCTCACCACTCCCGGGGGGGAACGAGGGATCACCCCTCCACTTT. Amino acid sequence: CASSPLPGGNEGSPLHF.

This chain joins TRBV7-3 and TRBJ2-3; 8 nucleotides line up with TRBD2. The CDR3 spans 14 residues. Germline V gives CDR1 SGHTA, CDR2 FQGTGA. Unmatched junction bases numbered 5, after V lost 5 bases and J lost 4 bases. CDR3 sequence reads: CASSPRLASDTQYF. The CDR3 DNA sequence: TGTGCCAGCAGCCCCCGACTAGCGTCAGATACGCAGTATTTT. The complete variable domain, with remaining parts taken from reference TRBV7-3 and TRBJ2-3, reads GAGVSQTPSNKVTEKGKYVELRCDPISGHTALYWYRQSLGQGPEFLIYFQGTGAADDSGLPNDRFFAVRPEGSVSTLKIQRTERGDSAVYLCASSPRLASDTQYFGPGTRLTVL.

This chain connects TRBV4-1 to TRBJ1-4; a weak D match, TRBD1 (6 bases). Trimming cost V 5 bases and J 8 bases, with 15 bases left between them. The CDR3 contains 14 residues. The germline V gene has CDR1 MGHRA and CDR2 YSYEKL. The CDR3 DNA reads TGCGCCAGCAGCTATGGACAGTTTAGCGAAAAACTGTTTTTT. Protein: CASSYGQFSEKLFF.

V gene TRBV29-1 combines with J gene TRBJ1-4; 7 nucleotides line up with TRBD1. This CDR3 has 16 residues. The ends lost 7 bases at V and 0 bases at J; junction bases unmatched: 11. The germline CDR1 and CDR2 sequences are SQVTM and ANQGSEA. The CDR3 bases are TGCAGCGCTTTGATGGACGGACAGGCAACTAATGAAAAACTGTTTTTT. Translating gives CSALMDGQATNEKLFF.

This clone showed up just a few times. This chain joins TRBV5-1 and TRBJ1-6; D is perhaps TRBD1 (6 bases). Trimming pared 4 bases from V and 5 bases from J, leaving 10 bases between. The CDR3 is 14 amino acids. Germline assignment: CDR1 SGHRS and CDR2 YFSETQ. The CDR3 reads CASSPQGNNSPLHF. Written as DNA, the CDR3 is TGCGCCAGCAGCCCACAGGGTAATAATTCACCCCTCCACTTT.

The chain recombines TRBV6-1 with TRBJ2-6; the D gene is possibly TRBD2 (5 bases). CDR3 size: 17 residues. V was shortened by 4 bases and J by 0 bases, with 13 bases between the two germline ends. Germline lookup yields CDR1 MNHNS and CDR2 SASEGT. The CDR3 DNA reads TGTGCCAGCAGTGGTGCAGGACTGAGCTCTGGGGCCAACGTCCTGACTTTC. Protein product: CASSGAGLSSGANVLTF.